This T cell receptor (beta chain) was profiled in a study of identical twins. Study outcomes and limitations: Cord blood beta clonotypes that were abundant carried fewer insertions, and memory repertoires showed no such trend.

Note on this clonotype: Its target is unknown.

Only healthy Caucasians were enrolled as donors. TCRdb independently ran MiXCR on the 5' RACE reads; one entry per CDR3 protein. This sample carries hundreds of thousands of distinct CDR3 sequences, about 7.6% of them seen once, and the ten largest clones take 1.6%. V shed 5 bases and J 10 bases; nucleotides not matched to a gene: 9. Germline V gives CDR1 ENHRY, CDR2 SYGVKD. The CDR3 is made up of 14 amino acids. Separately, the same data were catalogued under a study of yellow fever vaccine responses in identical twins.

Sequencing used PBMCs. This chain uses TRBV10-3 with TRBJ1-4; 8 bases agree with TRBD1. The sequence was obtained from a woman aged 18-35 years in good health. This CDR3 is CAISSTGGTGKLFF. The CDR3 DNA is TGTGCCATCAGTTCTACAGGGGGTACGGGAAAACTGTTTTTT.